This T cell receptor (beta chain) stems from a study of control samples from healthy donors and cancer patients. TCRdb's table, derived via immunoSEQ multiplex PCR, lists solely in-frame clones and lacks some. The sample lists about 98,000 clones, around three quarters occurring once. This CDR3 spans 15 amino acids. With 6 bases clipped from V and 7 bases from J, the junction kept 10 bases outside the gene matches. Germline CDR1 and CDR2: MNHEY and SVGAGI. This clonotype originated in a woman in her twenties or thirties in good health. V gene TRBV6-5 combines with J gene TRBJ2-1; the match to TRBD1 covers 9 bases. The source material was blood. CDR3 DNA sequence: TGTGCCAGCAGGGCCGGCGGGACAGGGTTGAATGAGCAGTTCTTC. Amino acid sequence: CASRAGGTGLNEQFF.